The 16 T cell receptor beta chains listed next were all sequenced from one sample in a study of blood T cells in healthy people across ages. A second about 6 to 11 cycle PCR used barcoded and J-beta primers. MiXCR, run by TCRdb on the 5' RACE reads, gives a single entry per CDR3 protein. This table has hundreds of thousands of distinct CDR3 sequences, approximately 35% appearing once. Sequenced: blood. The receptors shown here come from a man aged 18-30 years in good health.

At least ten counts were recorded for this clonotype. The V call is TRBV5-1, the J call TRBJ1-5; 7 bases are a match to TRBD1. The J segment lost 4 bases and the V segment lost 0 bases, leaving 1 base of the junction unmatched. CDR3 length equals 14 residues. CDR1 is SGHRS, CDR2 YFSETQ, per germline. The CDR3 region is CASSLGDRNQPQHF. The DNA for the CDR3 is TGCGCCAGCAGCTTGGGGGACAGAAATCAGCCCCAGCATTTT.

This clonotype was recorded only once. One base away lies a much larger clone, so this may be a sequencing read error. The chain links TRBV7-7 to TRBJ2-4, with D maybe TRBD1 (6 bases). The end of the DNA aligns better with TRBJ2-5, so the J call may be wrong. Germline V lookup: CDR1 SSHAT, CDR2 FNYEAQ (reference sequence). This CDR3 contains 15 residues. This chain's CDR3 is CASSPTGLLGETQYF. The CDR3 DNA reads TGTGCTAGCAGCCCCACAGGGTTGCTCGGTGAGACCCAGTACTTC.

There are a few counts of this clonotype. The gene calls are TRBV5-1 and TRBJ2-1; D is unresolved. The last part of the DNA fits TRBJ2-7 better; the J call may be wrong. The CDR3 covers 15 residues. Germline CDR1 SGHRS, CDR2 YFSETQ. CDR3 region: CASRKQGNSYNEQYF. The CDR3 bases are TGCGCCAGCAGAAAACAAGGGAACTCCTACAATGAGCAGTACTTC.

This clonotype was seen more than once but under ten times. The gene calls are TRBV4-1 and TRBJ1-5, with D tentatively TRBD1 (5 bases). CDR3 length: 15 amino acids. The V gene lost 1 base and the J gene lost 5 bases, with 12 bases spanning the gap. The germline gives CDR1 MGHRA, CDR2 YSYEKL. The CDR3 DNA is TGCGCCAGCAGCCAAGCACGGCAGGGCTATCAGCCCCAGCATTTT. Amino acids: CASSQARQGYQPQHF.

The V gene is TRBV12-3 or TRBV12-4, the J gene TRBJ1-2; D possibly corresponds to TRBD1 (6 bases). The CDR3 loop spans 14 amino acids. Trimming removed 7 bases at V and 2 bases at J, with 14 bases between. The CDR3 sequence is CASTQGQGNYGYTF. CDR3 DNA: TGTGCCAGCACCCAGGGACAAGGGAACTATGGCTACACCTTC.

In this sample, this clonotype turned up many times. The chain combines TRBV21-1 with TRBJ1-2; no check of the table's D call, TRBD1, against the DNA was made. TRBV21-1 is labeled a pseudogene. The CDR3 is 17 amino acids. The DNA of the CDR3 is TGTGCCAGCAGCCCCCGGGTGACAGGGTGGCCTCTCTATGGCTACACCTTC. It yields the protein CASSPRVTGWPLYGYTF.

A word on this clonotype: A much larger clonotype is one base distant, so this may be a read error. J is TRBJ2-1 and V is TRBV7-3; D might be TRBD2 (5 bases). This CDR3 has 14 residues. V shed 5 bases and J shed 5 bases, with 13 bases lying between them. The germline V gene has CDR1 SGHTA and CDR2 FQGTGA. CDR3 region: CASSVIGGDNEQFF. In DNA form, the CDR3 reads TGTGCCAGCAGCGTAATAGGAGGTGACAATGAGCAGTTCTTC.

This clonotype was seen a handful of times. The chain employs TRBV29-1 and TRBJ1-2; D is possibly TRBD1 (5 bases). This CDR3 spans 14 amino acids. Germline assignment: CDR1 SQVTM and CDR2 ANQGSEA. V dropped 6 bases and J dropped 0 bases, with 14 bases sitting between them. The CDR3 protein is CSVPDSKANYGYTF. For the CDR3, the DNA is TGCAGCGTCCCCGACAGTAAAGCTAACTATGGCTACACCTTC.

This clonotype was recorded a few times. This chain connects TRBV6-2 or TRBV6-3 to TRBJ2-1; 9 nucleotides line up with TRBD2. CDR1 and CDR2 from the germline V gene are MNHEY and SVGEGT. V gave up 6 bases and J gave up 5 bases; unmatched junction bases: 17. The CDR3 has 18 amino acids. The CDR3 nucleotides read TGTGCCAGCAGGCAATGGGTTAGTAGCGGGGGCCAAAACAATGAGCAGTTCTTC. Protein product: CASRQWVSSGGQNNEQFF.

V and J are TRBV20-1 and TRBJ1-6; D call uncertain. The CDR3 length is 14 residues. The V gene's germline CDR1 is DFQATT and CDR2 SNEGSKA (reference sequence). V shed 3 bases and J shed 8 bases, with 14 bases lying between them. The CDR3 nucleotides read TGCAGTGCTAGCCCCACGGACGTGGATTCACCCCTCCACTTT. Translated: CSASPTDVDSPLHF.

This clonotype appeared a few times. The rearrangement links TRBV29-1 to TRBJ1-1; D call uncertain. Germline CDR1 reads SQVTM; CDR2 reads ANQGSEA. The V end lost 4 bases, the J end lost 1 base, and 10 bases lay between the germline ends. CDR3 length equals 13 residues. Here the CDR3 reads CSVVRAENTEAFF. The CDR3 DNA reads as TGCAGCGTTGTCCGGGCTGAGAACACTGAAGCTTTCTTT.

This clonotype was seen repeatedly, ten times or more. The chain employs TRBV7-2 and TRBJ2-3, with D perhaps matching TRBD2 (6 bases). The CDR3 runs 15 residues. Trimming left V 1 base short and J 1 base short, with 9 bases between. The germline V gene has CDR1 SGHTA and CDR2 FQGNSA. This chain's CDR3 is CASSLVRGGTDTQYF. DNA of the CDR3: TGTGCCAGCAGCTTAGTGCGGGGAGGCACAGATACGCAGTATTTT.

About this clonotype: The CDR3 carries no conserved terminal phenylalanine or tryptophan, so it likely arises from a read error. This chain uses TRBV20-1 with TRBJ2-4; D remains ambiguous. Germline V gene data show CDR1 as DFQATT and CDR2 as SNEGSKA (reference sequence). The CDR3 contains 15 residues. V was clipped by 0 bases and J by 0 bases, with 9 bases between them. The CDR3 reads CSAREASVAKNIQYL. In DNA, the CDR3 is TGCAGTGCTAGAGAGGCTTCGGTAGCCAAAAACATTCAGTACTTA.

This clonotype was found a few times. V is TRBV4-1 and J is TRBJ2-2; D not certain. Germline values: CDR1 MGHRA, CDR2 YSYEKL. This CDR3 is 14 amino acids long. V dropped 0 bases and J dropped 4 bases, with 6 bases sitting between them. CDR3 nucleotide sequence: TGCGCCAGCAGCCAAGATCACCCCACCGGGGAGCTGTTTTTT. Its translation: CASSQDHPTGELFF.

In this sample, this clonotype turned up a few times. This chain connects TRBV28 to TRBJ1-5; a weak D match, TRBD1 (5 bases). Germline-derived CDR1 and CDR2 are MDHEN and SYDVKM. The length of the CDR3 is 14 residues. Trimming shortened V by 2 bases and J by 3 bases, and 8 bases separated the two germline ends. Here the CDR3 reads CASSLPGHNQPQHF. The CDR3 nucleotides read TGTGCCAGCAGTTTACCAGGGCACAATCAGCCCCAGCATTTT.

There are a few counts of this clonotype. The chain recombines TRBV20-1 with TRBJ2-1; 10 nucleotides match TRBD2. Germline V gene sequence: CDR1 DFQATT, CDR2 SNEGSKA (reference sequence). The J segment lost 3 bases and the V segment lost 2 bases, leaving 4 bases of the junction unmatched. The CDR3 consists of 15 residues. CDR3 nucleotide sequence: TGCAGTGCTAGACCTAGCGGGGGTCTCTACAATGAGCAGTTCTTC. Its translation: CSARPSGGLYNEQFF.